The text below deals with one T cell receptor beta chain. Its recognized antigen is unknown. Within one base of it there is no much larger clone, and no base qualities were kept. Taken from the germline V gene (reference sequence), the CDR1 and CDR2 loops are SEHNR and FQNEAQ. The junction carries 16 bases between V and J, which are trimmed by 4 bases and 15 bases respectively. The CDR3 goes from the cysteine to the phenylalanine over 13 residues. Of all the DNA, just the CDR3 is kept, 39 bases in frame from base 1. Participants in the prospective study were aged 18 to 89 years, lived in some 24 United States geographic areas, and enrolled through a virtual design. In the prospective study, cohorts were assigned on the basis of participant-reported clinical history obtained from a screening survey and a study questionnaire. In the prospective study, mobile phlebotomists collected whole blood, serum and a nasopharyngeal or oropharyngeal swab from each participant. Participants in the prospective study had the option to provide additional blood draws and questionnaires over a 2-month period. Before DNA extraction, prospective study blood samples were shipped either frozen or at room temperature.

TCRbeta CDR3 regions were amplified from genomic DNA using the immunoSEQ Assay, a bias-controlled multiplex PCR. The study's own analysis went as follows. Nucleated cell counts per sample were estimated from amplification of reference gene primers within the assay. Sequence reads were collapsed and filtered to measure the absolute abundance of every unique TCRbeta CDR3 rearrangement. For each sample, productive Simpson clonality was calculated by taking the square root of Simpson's diversity index across productive rearrangements. As stored in TCRdb, this immuneACCESS dataset retains in-frame rearrangements with V and J assigned. A fraction of the clones does not appear; measured against another copy, unresolved V genes explain less than half of the discrepancy, and the remainder lacks a known reason. The V and J calls and clone size were taken over from that table, and D and trimming were inferred from the DNA. For this sample there are 250,000 to 300,000 clones; roughly 93% appear just once. The top ten clones comprise about 2.5% of the sample.

The sample is drawn from a study of blood T cell repertoires in COVID-19 (dated by TCRdb to about 2020). Concerning the study at large: The collaborator samples originated in the United States, Italy and Spain and spanned the acute and convalescent phases of COVID-19. Samples came from the ongoing ImmuneRACE study (first 160 participants) plus 1,254 subjects from 6 global collaborators. HLA class I and class II types, where available, came from metadata supplied by the sample provider rather than from assay-based typing. Deeply sampled blood TCRbeta repertoires from subjects exposed to, actively infected with, or recovered from COVID-19 were included in the dataset. The prospective study material was composed of cDNA or gDNA derived from T cells, B-cell-depleted T cells, or PBMCs. The sample metadata nearly always contained a de-identified subject ID, COVID-19 status, age in years and sex. The repertoires were released in a freely available public database meant as a resource for research on the immune response to SARS-CoV-2. Study-wide findings and limitations: The amount of clinical and demographic metadata varied by source and participant and was provided uncurated.

This chain is built from TRBV7-9 and TRBJ1-6; no D gene is confidently identified. The specimen was PBMCs or T cells enriched from blood (not recorded which). The receptor was derived from a woman aged 40 to 50 with acute COVID-19. The encoded CDR3 is CASSSDLYQDLHF. The nucleotides read TGTGCCAGCAGCTCTGACCTATACCAGGACCTCCACTTT. Outside the CDR3, residues come from the reference TRBV7-9 and TRBJ1-6 proteins, so the full variable domain is: DTGVSQNPRHKITKRGQNVTFRCDPISEHNRLYWYRQTLGQGPEFLTYFQNEAQLEKSRLLSDRFSAERPKGSFSTLEIQRTEQGDSAMYLCASSSDLYQDLHFGNGTRLTVT.